A selection of T cell receptor beta chains follows, all from one sample in a study of blood T cell repertoires in COVID-19. Method: immunoSEQ multiplex PCR; TCRdb's copy keeps in-frame clones and lacks some. There are about 74,000 clones in the sample; roughly 88% occur only once, and roughly 2.1% lies in the top ten. The sample taken for sequencing was peripheral blood. The source is a woman aged 80 or over with active or convalescent COVID-19. CDR3s include the opening cysteine and the closing phenylalanine or tryptophan. The D gene is left open where the match is weak. Some rows have no size entry. The others give once, few or many, or a class for an expanded clone.

j_gene	d_gene	abundance	v_gene	len	CDR3aa	CDR3nt
TRBJ2-4	NA	once	TRBV30	17	CAWSVLLEARAKNIQYF	TGTGCCTGGAGTGTATTATTAGAAGCTAGAGCCAAAAACATTCAGTACTTC
TRBJ1-1	NA	NA	TRBV9	14	CASSNTWGLTEAFF	TGTGCCAGCAGCAATACATGGGGGCTGACTGAAGCTTTCTTT
TRBJ2-7	TRBD2	NA	TRBV18	16	CASSSRLAGDVYEQYF	TGTGCCAGCTCATCCAGACTAGCGGGAGATGTCTACGAGCAGTACTTC
TRBJ2-7	TRBD1	NA	TRBV19	13	CASTQRQGYEQYF	TGTGCCAGTACCCAAAGACAGGGCTACGAGCAGTACTTC
TRBJ2-1	NA	NA	TRBV11-3	13	CASSQGLHNEQFF	TGTGCCAGCAGCCAAGGACTGCACAATGAGCAGTTCTTC
TRBJ2-1	TRBD1	once	TRBV19	15	CASSAQTGVSSEQFF	TGTGCCAGTAGTGCTCAGACAGGGGTGTCCAGTGAGCAGTTCTTC
TRBJ2-3	NA	once	TRBV5-1	14	CASRQAVSTDTQYF	TGCGCCAGCAGGCAGGCAGTAAGCACAGATACGCAGTATTTT
TRBJ2-7	TRBD2	few	TRBV19	13	CAAARTSVYEQYF	TGTGCCGCCGCAAGGACTAGCGTCTACGAGCAGTACTTC
TRBJ1-2	NA	NA	TRBV6-5	14	CASSSAGQSYGYTF	TGTGCCAGCAGTTCTGCCGGACAGAGCTATGGCTACACCTTC
TRBJ2-7	TRBD1	NA	TRBV6-5	13	CATGTGAFGEQYF	TGTGCCACCGGGACAGGGGCATTCGGCGAGCAGTACTTC
TRBJ2-5	TRBD1	NA	TRBV7-2	14	CASSRDRVQETQYF	TGTGCCAGCAGTCGGGACAGGGTCCAAGAGACCCAGTACTTC
TRBJ1-3	TRBD1	NA	TRBV7-8	19	CASSLRGTGGVSSGNTIYF	TGTGCCAGCAGCTTGAGGGGGACAGGTGGGGTGTCGTCTGGAAACACCATATATTTT
TRBJ2-7	TRBD1	NA	TRBV11-3	14	CASSLGDRVYEQYF	TGTGCCAGCAGCTTAGGTGACAGGGTATACGAGCAGTACTTC
TRBJ1-2	NA	NA	TRBV4-3	14	CASSQEKGLYGYTF	TGCGCCAGCAGCCAAGAAAAGGGGCTCTATGGCTACACCTTC
TRBJ1-2	NA	once	TRBV25-1	12	CASHTPGRGYTF	TGTGCCAGTCATACCCCGGGTCGCGGCTACACCTTC
TRBJ2-3	NA	few	TRBV2	14	CASSAGQNTDTQYF	TGTGCCAGCAGTGCGGGACAAAACACAGATACGCAGTATTTT
TRBJ2-3	NA	NA	TRBV7-2	15	CASSLARNFGDTQYF	TGTGCCAGCAGCTTAGCTCGGAATTTCGGGGATACGCAGTATTTT
TRBJ2-3	TRBD2	NA	TRBV27	16	CASSSSGIPSTDTQYF	TGTGCCAGCAGTTCTAGCGGCATACCTAGCACAGATACGCAGTATTTT
TRBJ2-7	TRBD2	NA	TRBV19	15	CASSITSGGTYEQYF	TGTGCCAGTAGTATAACTAGCGGGGGCACCTACGAGCAGTACTTC
TRBJ1-1	TRBD1	NA	TRBV2	16	CASSTGTGLENTEAFF	TGTGCCAGCAGTACCGGGACAGGGCTGGAGAACACTGAAGCTTTCTTT
TRBJ2-5	NA	once	TRBV5-1	13	CASSLTGWETQYF	TGCGCCAGCAGCTTGACAGGATGGGAGACCCAGTACTTC
TRBJ1-1	NA	NA	TRBV25-1	13	CASSVPGGTEAFF	TGTGCCAGCAGTGTCCCGGGCGGGACTGAAGCTTTCTTT
TRBJ1-1	NA	once	TRBV5-6	14	CASSLWGLNTEAFF	TGTGCCAGCAGCTTGTGGGGGCTGAACACTGAAGCTTTCTTT
TRBJ2-7	NA	NA	TRBV6-5	14	CASSRRDKGYEQYF	TGTGCCAGCAGTCGCCGGGACAAAGGCTACGAGCAGTACTTC
TRBJ2-5	NA	NA	TRBV19	15	CASNPRGGGQETQYF	TGTGCCAGTAACCCCAGGGGCGGGGGACAAGAGACCCAGTACTTC
TRBJ1-2	TRBD1	few	TRBV7-6	16	CASSLFRDRGHYGYTF	TGTGCCAGCAGCTTATTCCGGGACAGGGGACACTATGGCTACACCTTC
TRBJ1-5	NA	NA	TRBV6-5	14	CASGGTSINQPQHF	TGTGCCAGCGGCGGGACCTCTATCAATCAGCCCCAGCATTTT
TRBJ1-1	TRBD1	NA	TRBV7-9	17	CASSWGQGAIMNTEAFF	TGTGCCAGCAGCTGGGGACAGGGGGCCATAATGAACACTGAAGCTTTCTTT
TRBJ2-3	NA	once	TRBV7-2	15	CATSRRGPSTDTQYF	TGTGCCACCTCCCGGAGGGGCCCTAGCACAGATACGCAGTATTTT
TRBJ1-6	NA	NA	TRBV21-1	15	CASSNLGQVNSPLHF	TGTGCCAGCAGCAACCTGGGACAGGTTAATTCACCCCTCCACTTT
TRBJ2-7	NA	NA	TRBV7-2	13	CASSFNRAYEQYF	TGTGCCAGCAGCTTTAACCGAGCCTACGAGCAGTACTTC
TRBJ2-2	NA	NA	TRBV5-5	14	CASTTLSATGELFF	TGTGCCAGCACCACTTTATCCGCCACCGGGGAGCTGTTTTTT
TRBJ1-5	TRBD1	once	TRBV4-2	15	CASSSRDRVDQPQHF	TGTGCCAGCAGCAGCCGGGACAGGGTCGATCAGCCCCAGCATTTT
TRBJ1-2	NA	NA	TRBV3-1/TRBV3-2	13	CASSQGRGNGYTF	TGTGCCAGCAGCCAAGGCAGGGGTAATGGCTACACCTTC
TRBJ1-4	TRBD1	NA	TRBV12-5	19	CASGSPDRGFGRPNEKLFF	TGTGCTAGTGGTTCCCCGGACAGGGGGTTTGGAAGACCTAATGAAAAACTGTTTTTT
TRBJ2-7	TRBD1	NA	TRBV12-5	15	CASGLGAGGSYEQYF	TGTGCTAGTGGTTTGGGGGCAGGGGGCTCCTACGAGCAGTACTTC
TRBJ2-7	TRBD2	NA	TRBV7-9	16	CASSQGTSGRISEQYF	TGTGCCAGCAGCCAAGGGACTAGCGGGAGGATTTCCGAGCAGTACTTC
TRBJ2-1	TRBD1	NA	TRBV18	15	CASSPWTGAYNEQFF	TGTGCCAGCTCACCGTGGACAGGGGCCTACAATGAGCAGTTCTTC
TRBJ2-7	TRBD1	once	TRBV5-4	15	CASSLGDRATYEQYF	TGTGCCAGCAGCTTGGGGGACAGGGCGACCTACGAGCAGTACTTC
TRBJ1-5	NA	NA	TRBV27	16	CASSLNARGTNQPQHF	TGTGCCAGCAGTTTAAATGCAAGGGGTACCAATCAGCCCCAGCATTTT
TRBJ1-1	NA	NA	TRBV7-2	14	CASSLWFLGAEAFF	TGTGCCAGCAGCTTATGGTTCCTCGGGGCTGAAGCTTTCTTT
TRBJ1-5	TRBD1	NA	TRBV6-5	14	CASSTRQGRQPQHF	TGTGCCAGCAGTACCCGACAGGGCCGGCAGCCCCAGCATTTT
TRBJ1-5	NA	few	TRBV5-8	19	CASSPFKLRGGESGQPQHF	TGTGCCAGCAGCCCTTTTAAATTGAGAGGGGGGGAATCGGGGCAGCCCCAGCATTTT